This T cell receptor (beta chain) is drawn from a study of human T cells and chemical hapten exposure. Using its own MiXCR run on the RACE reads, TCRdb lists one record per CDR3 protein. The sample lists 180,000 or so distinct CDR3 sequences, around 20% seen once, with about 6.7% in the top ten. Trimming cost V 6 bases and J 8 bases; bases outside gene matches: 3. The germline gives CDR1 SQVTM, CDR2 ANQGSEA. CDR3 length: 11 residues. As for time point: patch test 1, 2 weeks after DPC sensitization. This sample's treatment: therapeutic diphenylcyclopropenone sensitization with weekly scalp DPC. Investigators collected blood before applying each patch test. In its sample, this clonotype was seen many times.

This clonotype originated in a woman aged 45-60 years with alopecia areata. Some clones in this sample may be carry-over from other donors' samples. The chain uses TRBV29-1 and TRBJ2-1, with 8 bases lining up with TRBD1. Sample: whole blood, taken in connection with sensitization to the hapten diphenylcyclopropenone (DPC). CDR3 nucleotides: TGCAGCGTGGACAGGGTAGATGAGCAGTTCTTC. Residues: CSVDRVDEQFF.